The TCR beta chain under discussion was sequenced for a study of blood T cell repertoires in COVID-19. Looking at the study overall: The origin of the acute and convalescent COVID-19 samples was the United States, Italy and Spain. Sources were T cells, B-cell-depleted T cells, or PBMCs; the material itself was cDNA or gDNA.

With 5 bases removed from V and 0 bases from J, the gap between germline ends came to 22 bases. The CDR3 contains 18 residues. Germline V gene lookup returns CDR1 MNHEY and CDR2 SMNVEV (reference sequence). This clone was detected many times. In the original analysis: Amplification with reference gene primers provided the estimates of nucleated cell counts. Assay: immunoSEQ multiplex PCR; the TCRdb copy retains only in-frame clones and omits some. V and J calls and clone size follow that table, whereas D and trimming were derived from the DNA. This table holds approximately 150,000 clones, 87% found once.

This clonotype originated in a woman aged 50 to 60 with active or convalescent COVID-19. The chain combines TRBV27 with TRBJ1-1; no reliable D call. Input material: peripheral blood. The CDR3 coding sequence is TGTGCCAGCAGTCCCCGTATCCCCGCTGCAGTTATGAACACTGAAGCTTTCTTT. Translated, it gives CASSPRIPAAVMNTEAFF.